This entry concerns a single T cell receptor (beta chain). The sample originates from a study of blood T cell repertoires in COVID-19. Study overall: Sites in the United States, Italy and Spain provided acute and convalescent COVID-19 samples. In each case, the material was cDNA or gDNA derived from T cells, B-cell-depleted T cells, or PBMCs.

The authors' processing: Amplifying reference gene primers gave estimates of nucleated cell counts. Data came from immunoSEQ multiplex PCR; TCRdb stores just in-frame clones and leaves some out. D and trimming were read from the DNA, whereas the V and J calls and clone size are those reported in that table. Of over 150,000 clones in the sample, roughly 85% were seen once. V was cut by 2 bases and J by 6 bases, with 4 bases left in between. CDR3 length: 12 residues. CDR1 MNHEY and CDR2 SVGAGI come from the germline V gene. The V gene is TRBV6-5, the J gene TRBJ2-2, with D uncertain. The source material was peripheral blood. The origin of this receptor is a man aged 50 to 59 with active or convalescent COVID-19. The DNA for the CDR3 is TGTGCCAGCAGTTACCAGGCCGGGGAGCTGTTTTTT. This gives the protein CASSYQAGELFF.